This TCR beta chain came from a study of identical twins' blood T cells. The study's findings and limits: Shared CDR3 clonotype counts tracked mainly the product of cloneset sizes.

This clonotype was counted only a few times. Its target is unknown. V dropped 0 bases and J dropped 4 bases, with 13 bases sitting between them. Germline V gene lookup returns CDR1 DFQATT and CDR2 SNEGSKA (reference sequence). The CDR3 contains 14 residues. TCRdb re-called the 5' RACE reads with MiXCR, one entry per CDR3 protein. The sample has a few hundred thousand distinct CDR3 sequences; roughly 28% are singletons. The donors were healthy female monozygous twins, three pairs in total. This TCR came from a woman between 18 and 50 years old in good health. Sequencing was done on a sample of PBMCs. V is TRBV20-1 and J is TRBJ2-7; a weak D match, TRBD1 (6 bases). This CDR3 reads CSAREPAQGYEQYF. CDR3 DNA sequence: TGCAGTGCTAGAGAGCCCGCCCAGGGGTACGAGCAGTACTTC.